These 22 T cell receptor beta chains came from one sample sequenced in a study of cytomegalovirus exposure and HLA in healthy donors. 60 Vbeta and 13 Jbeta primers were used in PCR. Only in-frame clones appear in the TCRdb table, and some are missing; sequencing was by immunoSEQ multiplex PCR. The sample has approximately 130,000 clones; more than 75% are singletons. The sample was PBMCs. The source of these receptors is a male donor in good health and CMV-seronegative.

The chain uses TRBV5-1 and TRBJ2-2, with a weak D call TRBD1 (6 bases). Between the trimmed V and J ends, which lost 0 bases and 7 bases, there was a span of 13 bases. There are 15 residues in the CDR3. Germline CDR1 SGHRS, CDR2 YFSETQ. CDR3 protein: CASSLVGQGFGELFF. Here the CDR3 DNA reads TGCGCCAGCAGCTTGGTGGGCCAGGGGTTCGGGGAGCTGTTTTTT.

Written as DNA, the CDR3 is TGTGCGACGCGCCTAGAGAGCTCTGGAAACACCATATATTTT. Amino acid sequence: CATRLESSGNTIYF. V is TRBV6-5 and J is TRBJ1-3; D is ambiguous. Germline V lookup: CDR1 MNHEY, CDR2 SVGAGI. CDR3 length: 14 amino acids.

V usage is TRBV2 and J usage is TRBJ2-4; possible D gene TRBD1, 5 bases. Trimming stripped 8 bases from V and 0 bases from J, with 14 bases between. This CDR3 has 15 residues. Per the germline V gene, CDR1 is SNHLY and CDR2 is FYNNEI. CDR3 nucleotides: TGTGCCAGCGGGGCCGATCTACTAGCCAAAAACATTCAGTACTTC. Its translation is CASGADLLAKNIQYF.

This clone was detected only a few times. The CDR3 bases are TGTGCCAGTAGTATGCAGAGACAGTCTCCCTACGAGCAGTACTTC. Protein product: CASSMQRQSPYEQYF. The chain uses TRBV19 and TRBJ2-7, with a weak D call TRBD1 (5 bases). The ends were cut back, 3 bases at V and 2 bases at J, with 14 bases in the middle. The V gene's germline CDR1 is LNHDA and CDR2 SQIVND (reference sequence). The CDR3 spans 15 residues.

As DNA, the CDR3 is TGTGCCAGCAGTGCCCTCTGGGGCGGCACAGATACGCAGTATTTT. As protein: CASSALWGGTDTQYF. The chain combines TRBV27 with TRBJ2-3, with D perhaps TRBD1 (5 bases). Trimming stripped 5 bases from V and 1 base from J, with 13 bases between. The length of the CDR3 is 15 residues. Germline CDR1 is MNHEY and CDR2 is SMNVEV (reference sequence).

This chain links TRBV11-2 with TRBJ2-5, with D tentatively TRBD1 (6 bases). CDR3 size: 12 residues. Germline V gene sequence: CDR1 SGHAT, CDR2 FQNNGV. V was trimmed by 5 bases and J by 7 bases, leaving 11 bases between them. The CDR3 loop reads CASSTGSRTQYF. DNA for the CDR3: TGTGCCAGCAGCACAGGGTCGCGGACCCAGTACTTC. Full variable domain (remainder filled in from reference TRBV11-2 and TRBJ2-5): EAGVAQSPRYKIIEKRQSVAFWCNPISGHATLYWYQQILGQGPKLLIQFQNNGVVDDSQLPKDRFSAERLKGVDSTLKIQPAKLEDSAVYLCASSTGSRTQYFGPGTRLLVL.

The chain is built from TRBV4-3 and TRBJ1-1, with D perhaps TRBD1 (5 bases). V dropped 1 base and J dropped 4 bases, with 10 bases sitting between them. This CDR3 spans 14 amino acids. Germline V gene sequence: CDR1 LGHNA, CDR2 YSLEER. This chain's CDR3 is CASSQGQGGTEAFF. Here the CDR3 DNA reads TGCGCCAGCAGCCAAGGTCAGGGAGGCACTGAAGCTTTCTTT.

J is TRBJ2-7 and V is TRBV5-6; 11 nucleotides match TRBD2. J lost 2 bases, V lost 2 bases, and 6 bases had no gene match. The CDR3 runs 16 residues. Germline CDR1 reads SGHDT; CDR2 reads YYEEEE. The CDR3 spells CASSLAGTSGTYEQYF. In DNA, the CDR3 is TGTGCCAGCAGCTTAGCCGGGACTAGCGGAACCTACGAGCAGTACTTC.

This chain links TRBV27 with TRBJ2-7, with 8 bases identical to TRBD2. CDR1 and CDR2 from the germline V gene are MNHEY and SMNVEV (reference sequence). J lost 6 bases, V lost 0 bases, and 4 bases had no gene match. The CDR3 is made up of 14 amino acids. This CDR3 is CASSLSGTRGEQYF. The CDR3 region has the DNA TGTGCCAGCAGTTTATCCGGGACTAGAGGCGAGCAGTACTTC.

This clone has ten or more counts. The CDR3 loop is CASSDSQGADTQYF. DNA for the CDR3: TGTGCCAGCAGTGACTCACAGGGGGCAGATACGCAGTATTTT. This chain uses TRBV6-4 with TRBJ2-3, with 8 bases aligning to TRBD1. CDR3 size: 14 residues. Germline loops: CDR1 MRHNA, CDR2 SNTAGT. The V segment lost 0 bases and the J segment 4 bases; nucleotides outside the gene matches: 0.

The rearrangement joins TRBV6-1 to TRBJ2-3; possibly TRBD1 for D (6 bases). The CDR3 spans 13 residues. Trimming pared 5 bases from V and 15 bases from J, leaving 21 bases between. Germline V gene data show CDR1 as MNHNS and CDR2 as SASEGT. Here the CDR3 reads CASSPSEGDGVYF. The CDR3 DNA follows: TGTGCCAGCAGTCCCTCTGAGGGGGACGGAGTCTATTTT.

The DNA for the CDR3 is TGCGCCACCAAGACACTGACCCCAAATAGCAATCAGCCCCAGCATTTT. As protein: CATKTLTPNSNQPQHF. This sequence joins TRBV10-2 and TRBJ1-5; D unclear. Per the germline V gene, CDR1 is WSHSY and CDR2 is SAAADI. Trimming left V 10 bases short and J 0 bases short, with 19 bases between. The CDR3 covers 16 residues.

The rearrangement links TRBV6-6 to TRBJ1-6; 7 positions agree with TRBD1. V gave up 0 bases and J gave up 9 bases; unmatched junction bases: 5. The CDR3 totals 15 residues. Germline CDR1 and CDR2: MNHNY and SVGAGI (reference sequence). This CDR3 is CASSYSGTDSSPLHF. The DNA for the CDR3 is TGTGCCAGCAGTTACTCGGGGACAGATAGTTCACCCCTCCACTTT.

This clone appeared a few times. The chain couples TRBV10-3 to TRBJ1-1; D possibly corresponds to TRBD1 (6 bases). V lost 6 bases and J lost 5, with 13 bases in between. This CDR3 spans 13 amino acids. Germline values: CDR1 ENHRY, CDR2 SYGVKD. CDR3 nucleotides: TGTGCCATCAGGGAGGGGGGAGGGACTGAAGCTTTCTTT. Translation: CAIREGGGTEAFF.

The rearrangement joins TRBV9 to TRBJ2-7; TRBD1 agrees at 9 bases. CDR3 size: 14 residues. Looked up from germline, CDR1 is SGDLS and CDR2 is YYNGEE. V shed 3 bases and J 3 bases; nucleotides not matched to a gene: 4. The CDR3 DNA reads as TGTGCCAGCAGCGCCGGACAGGGGAACTACGAGCAGTACTTC. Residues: CASSAGQGNYEQYF.

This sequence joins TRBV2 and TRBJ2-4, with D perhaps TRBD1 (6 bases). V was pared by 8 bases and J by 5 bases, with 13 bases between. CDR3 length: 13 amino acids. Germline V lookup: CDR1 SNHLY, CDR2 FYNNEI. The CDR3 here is CASQPGHQNIQYF. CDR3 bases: TGTGCCAGCCAGCCGGGACACCAAAACATTCAGTACTTC.

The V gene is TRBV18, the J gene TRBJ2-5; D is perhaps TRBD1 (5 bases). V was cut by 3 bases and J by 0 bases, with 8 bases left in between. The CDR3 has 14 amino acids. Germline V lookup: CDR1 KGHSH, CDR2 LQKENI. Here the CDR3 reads CASSPGQYQETQYF. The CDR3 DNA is TGTGCCAGCTCACCGGGGCAGTACCAAGAGACCCAGTACTTC.

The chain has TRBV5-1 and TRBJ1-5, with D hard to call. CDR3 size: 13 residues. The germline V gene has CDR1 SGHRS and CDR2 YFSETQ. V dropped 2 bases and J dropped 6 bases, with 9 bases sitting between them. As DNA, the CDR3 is TGCGCCAGCAGCTTAGACGCAGGTCAGCCCCAGCATTTT. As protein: CASSLDAGQPQHF.

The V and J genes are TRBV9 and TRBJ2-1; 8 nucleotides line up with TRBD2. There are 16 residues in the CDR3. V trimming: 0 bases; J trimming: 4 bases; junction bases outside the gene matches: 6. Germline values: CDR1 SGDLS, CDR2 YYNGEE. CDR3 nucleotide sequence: TGTGCCAGCAGCGTAGGGGCGGGGGGAACTTACAATGAGCAGTTCTTC. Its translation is CASSVGAGGTYNEQFF.

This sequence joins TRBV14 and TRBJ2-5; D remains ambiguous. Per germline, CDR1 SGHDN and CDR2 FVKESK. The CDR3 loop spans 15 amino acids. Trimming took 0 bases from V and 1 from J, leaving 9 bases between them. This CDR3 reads CASSQDRVAQETQYF. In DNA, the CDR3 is TGTGCCAGCAGCCAAGACCGGGTAGCCCAAGAGACCCAGTACTTC. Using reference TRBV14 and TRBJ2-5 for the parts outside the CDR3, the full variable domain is EAGVTQFPSHSVIEKGQTVTLRCDPISGHDNLYWYRRVMGKEIKFLLHFVKESKQDESGMPNNRFLAERTGGTYSTLKVQPAELEDSGVYFCASSQDRVAQETQYFGPGTRLLVL.

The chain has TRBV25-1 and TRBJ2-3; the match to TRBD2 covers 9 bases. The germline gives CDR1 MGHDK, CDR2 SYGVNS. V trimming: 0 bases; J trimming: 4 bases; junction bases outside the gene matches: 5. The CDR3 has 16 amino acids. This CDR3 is CASSEYGGGAADTQYF. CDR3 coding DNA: TGTGCCAGCAGTGAATATGGCGGGGGGGCCGCAGATACGCAGTATTTT.

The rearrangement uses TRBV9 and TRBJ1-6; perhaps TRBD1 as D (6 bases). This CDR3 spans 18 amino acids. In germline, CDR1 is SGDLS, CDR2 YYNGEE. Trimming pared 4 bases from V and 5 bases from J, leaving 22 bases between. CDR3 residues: CASSPDSTPRRNNSPLHF. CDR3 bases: TGTGCCAGCAGCCCGGACAGTACTCCCCGGAGAAATAATTCACCCCTCCACTTT.